This is a list of T cell receptor beta chains from one sample in a study of T cells in Graves' hyperthyroidism and ophthalmopathy. TCRdb independently ran MiXCR on the multiplex PCR reads; one entry per CDR3 protein. The data show about 600,000 distinct CDR3 sequences, with 14% seen just once and 7% to 9% held by the top ten. Sequencing input: blood. The receptors derive from a woman aged 18-29 years with Graves' ophthalmopathy. Both conserved end residues are part of each CDR3. D genes are given only for firm matches. Expanded clones get a size class; other rows say once, few or many, or leave the size out.

CASSGGLAGNNEQFF	TGTGCCAGCAGCGGCGGACTAGCGGGAAACAATGAGCAGTTCTTC	TRBD2	few	TRBJ2-1	TRBV5-6
CAGFIPGGSTDTQYF	TGTGCCGGCTTCATACCGGGAGGTAGCACAGATACGCAGTATTTT	TRBD2	many	TRBJ2-3	TRBV2
CATQGNEAFF	TGTGCCACGCAGGGTAACGAAGCTTTCTTT	NA	many	TRBJ1-1	TRBV12-3/TRBV12-4
CASSRVTGLTPSSYNEQFF	TGCGCCAGCAGCCGAGTGACGGGCCTAACTCCTAGCTCCTACAATGAGCAGTTCTTC	NA	NA	TRBJ2-1	TRBV4-1
CASSVGWDGTDTQYF	TGTGCCAGCAGCGTCGGGTGGGATGGCACAGATACGCAGTATTTT	NA	NA	TRBJ2-3	TRBV11-3
CASRPGVSYNEQFF	TGTGCCAGCCGACCGGGCGTCTCCTACAATGAGCAGTTCTTC	NA	NA	TRBJ2-1	TRBV27
CASSQDRVTYSYEQYF	TGTGCCAGCAGCCAAGATAGGGTGACATACTCCTACGAGCAGTACTTC	NA	few	TRBJ2-7	TRBV3-1
CASSQDAIRGSPPTDTQYF	TGCGCCAGCAGCCAAGATGCAATTCGCGGGAGCCCCCCCACAGATACGCAGTATTTT	TRBD2	few	TRBJ2-3	TRBV4-3
CSATWGFYGDGYTF	TGCAGTGCCACATGGGGGTTTTATGGGGATGGCTACACCTTC	NA	NA	TRBJ1-2	TRBV20-1
CASSERERDYGYTF	TGTGCCAGCAGTGAGAGGGAAAGGGACTATGGCTACACCTTC	NA	many	TRBJ1-2	TRBV28
CAWSGHIGGNEQFF	TGTGCCTGGAGTGGGCACATTGGGGGCAATGAGCAGTTCTTC	NA	many	TRBJ2-1	TRBV30
CASSSTGTSKKGQYF	TGTGCCAGCAGCTCTACCGGGACTAGCAAAAAGGGGCAGTACTTC	TRBD2	many	TRBJ2-7	TRBV5-5
CASRQSNYGYTF	TGTGCCAGCAGACAGTCTAACTATGGCTACACCTTC	NA	NA	TRBJ1-2	TRBV6-1
CASSLGGGPTNTEVFF	TGCGCCAGCAGCTTGGGTGGGGGCCCTACGAACACTGAAGTTTTCTTT	NA	NA	TRBJ1-1	TRBV5-1
CASSIQRGGGNTIYF	TGTGCCAGTAGTATTCAACGGGGAGGAGGAAACACCATATATTTT	NA	NA	TRBJ1-3	TRBV19
CASLGTGGYEQYF	TGTGCCAGTCTGGGGACAGGGGGATACGAGCAGTACTTC	TRBD1	NA	TRBJ2-7	TRBV19
CASQGDYNEQFF	TGTGCCTCACAGGGAGACTACAATGAGCAGTTCTTC	NA	many	TRBJ2-1	TRBV28
CASSQDPEGLAGAFF	TGCGCCAGCAGCCAAGATCCTGAGGGACTTGCGGGGGCTTTCTTT	NA	few	TRBJ1-1	TRBV4-3
CASSKLYQGGGNTEAFF	TGTGCCAGCAGTAAACTCTACCAGGGTGGAGGTAACACTGAAGCTTTCTTT	NA	many	TRBJ1-1	TRBV2
CASSPSGRSNEQFF	TGTGCCAGCAGTCCTAGCGGGAGGAGCAATGAGCAGTTCTTC	TRBD2	many	TRBJ2-1	TRBV28
CASSHLESGRFTDTQYF	TGTGCCAGCAGCCATCTCGAGAGCGGGAGGTTTACAGATACGCAGTATTTT	TRBD2	NA	TRBJ2-3	TRBV14
CASSLVWDQETQYF	TGTGCCAGCAGCTTAGTCTGGGACCAAGAGACCCAGTACTTC	NA	many	TRBJ2-5	TRBV7-2
CASSSTSGTYNEQFF	TGTGCCAGCAGCTCAACTAGCGGGACCTACAATGAGCAGTTCTTC	TRBD2	many	TRBJ2-1	TRBV7-3
CSARRGPAVNTEAFF	TGCAGTGCTAGACGGGGGCCGGCAGTGAACACTGAAGCTTTCTTT	NA	many	TRBJ1-1	TRBV20-1
CASRLDWTYEQYF	TGTGCCAGCAGGTTAGACTGGACCTACGAGCAGTACTTC	NA	many	TRBJ2-7	TRBV12-3/TRBV12-4
CSAQRTGGWYEQYF	TGCAGTGCGCAACGGACAGGGGGTTGGTACGAGCAGTACTTC	TRBD1	many	TRBJ2-7	TRBV20-1
CASSYIGDYEQYF	TGTGCCAGCAGTTACATAGGGGACTACGAGCAGTACTTC	NA	many	TRBJ2-7	TRBV6-6
CASSSSGGASTDTQYF	TGTGCCAGCAGTTCATCAGGGGGCGCGAGCACAGATACGCAGTATTTT	TRBD1	NA	TRBJ2-3	TRBV27
CASSKRSGEGYTF	TGTGCCAGCAGTAAACGGTCAGGGGAAGGCTACACCTTC	NA	few	TRBJ1-2	TRBV2
CASSFMAGGQDEQFF	TGTGCCAGCAGTTTTATGGCGGGAGGGCAAGATGAGCAGTTCTTC	TRBD2	many	TRBJ2-1	TRBV6-2/TRBV6-3
CATSDGALNYGYTF	TGTGCCACCAGTGACGGGGCTTTAAACTATGGCTACACCTTC	NA	many	TRBJ1-2	TRBV24-1
CASSLRAQRTYGYTF	TGTGCCAGCAGCTTAAGGGCACAGCGAACCTATGGCTACACCTTC	NA	NA	TRBJ1-2	TRBV7-3
CASSQVAGTDTQYF	TGTGCCAGCAGCCAAGTAGCGGGAACAGATACGCAGTATTTT	TRBD2	many	TRBJ2-3	TRBV14
CASSQQRDSVYGYTF	TGTGCCAGCAGCCAACAGCGGGACAGCGTCTATGGCTACACCTTC	TRBD1	many	TRBJ1-2	TRBV7-3
CATSRVRGERDEQYF	TGTGCCACCAGCAGAGTTCGGGGAGAACGGGACGAGCAGTACTTC	NA	NA	TRBJ2-7	TRBV15
CASSPGLLAYEQYF	TGCGCCAGCAGCCCGGGCCTCCTCGCCTACGAGCAGTACTTC	NA	NA	TRBJ2-7	TRBV4-1
CASSAPTGEETQYF	TGTGCCAGCAGCGCCCCGACAGGAGAAGAGACCCAGTACTTC	NA	many	TRBJ2-5	TRBV28
CASSLRLAGGHNNEQFF	TGTGCCAGCAGCTTGAGACTAGCGGGAGGGCATAACAATGAGCAGTTCTTC	TRBD2	NA	TRBJ2-1	TRBV5-4
CASSVDVGGSGTDTQYF	TGTGCCAGCAGCGTAGACGTAGGAGGGAGCGGCACAGATACGCAGTATTTT	NA	many	TRBJ2-3	TRBV9
CASSLRGQISNQPQHF	TGTGCCAGCAGCTTAAGGGGACAGATTAGCAATCAGCCCCAGCATTTT	TRBD1	few	TRBJ1-5	TRBV11-2
CASSLSGWTGGNQPQHF	TGTGCCAGCAGTTTATCAGGGTGGACAGGGGGCAATCAGCCCCAGCATTTT	TRBD1	many	TRBJ1-5	TRBV27
CASSQGRWGEWDEQFF	TGTGCCAGCAGCCAGGGGAGGTGGGGGGAGTGGGATGAGCAGTTCTTC	NA	many	TRBJ2-1	TRBV7-6
CASSGGNYNEQFF	TGTGCCAGCAGTGGCGGGAACTACAATGAGCAGTTCTTC	NA	many	TRBJ2-1	TRBV2
CASSLEWSGNYGYTF	TGTGCCAGCAGCTTAGAATGGAGTGGGAACTATGGCTACACCTTC	NA	many	TRBJ1-2	TRBV7-2
CASGRGRSADTQYF	TGTGCCAGCGGACGCGGCCGGTCGGCAGATACGCAGTATTTT	NA	many	TRBJ2-3	TRBV19
CASRRTTGPYSNQPQHF	TGCGCCAGCAGACGAACTACAGGGCCGTATAGCAATCAGCCCCAGCATTTT	NA	few	TRBJ1-5	TRBV4-1
CASSYYSGRTGELFF	TGTGCCAGCAGTTACTACAGCGGGAGAACCGGGGAGCTGTTTTTT	TRBD2	few	TRBJ2-2	TRBV6-1
CASSQLAGVSYEQFF	TGTGCCAGCAGCCAACTAGCGGGAGTTTCGTATGAGCAGTTCTTC	TRBD2	once	TRBJ2-1	TRBV3-1
CASSLRGGSSYEQYF	TGTGCCAGCAGCTTAAGGGGGGGCAGCTCCTACGAGCAGTACTTC	NA	many	TRBJ2-7	TRBV7-3
CASTPGGSIYEQYF	TGTGCCAGCACCCCAGGGGGCAGTATCTACGAGCAGTACTTC	TRBD1	few	TRBJ2-7	TRBV12-3/TRBV12-4
CASSFFTSGYGYTF	TGTGCCAGCAGTTTCTTTACATCCGGCTATGGCTACACCTTC	NA	NA	TRBJ1-2	TRBV12-3/TRBV12-4